Below, 11 T cell receptor beta chains from the same sample are listed, as sequenced in a study of T-cell reconstitution after alpha-beta-depleted transplantation in children listed by TCRdb under 2016. The treatment or condition label for this specimen denotes: allogeneic hematopoietic cell transplantation with graft depleted of TCRalphabeta T cells and CD19 B cells. The library came from PCR. The instrument given in TCRdb is Illumina HiSeq 2500. Molecular barcoding was employed in the preparation of TCR libraries, with unique molecular identifiers being used to normalize TCRbeta repertoire quantification. In TCRdb, the public reads were trimmed at Q25 with fastp and aligned with MiXCR, with productive beta chains retained. Rows matching on CDR3 protein sequence are summarized as one entry with the most common DNA and genes. This sample comprises 200,000 or so distinct CDR3 sequences, 6.6% of them detected only once. 5.5% of the sample lies in the top ten.

This sample comprised PBMCs, obtained before TCRalphabeta/CD19-depleted stem cell transplant. The receptors come from a boy aged 2 to 10 with acute lymphoblastic leukemia, due to receive a stem cell transplant.

This clonotype was counted many times. The chain couples TRBV7-2 to TRBJ1-3; D gene ambiguous. V lost 5 bases, J lost 0 bases, and 8 bases lay in between. The CDR3 is 14 amino acids. CDR1 SGHTA and CDR2 FQGNSA come from the germline V gene. CDR3: CASSPAGSGNTIYF. The CDR3 DNA reads TGTGCCAGCAGCCCCGCGGGCTCTGGAAACACCATATATTTT. The variable domain in full, with the rest retrieved from reference TRBV7-2 and TRBJ1-3, is GAGVSQSPSNKVTEKGKDVELRCDPISGHTALYWYRQSLGQGLEFLIYFQGNSAPDKSGLPSDRFSAERTGGSVSTLTIQRTQQEDSAVYLCASSPAGSGNTIYFGEGSWLTVV.

This clonotype appeared many times. The rearrangement links TRBV5-1 to TRBJ2-1; D possibly corresponds to TRBD2 (5 bases). Germline V gives CDR1 SGHRS, CDR2 YFSETQ. The CDR3 consists of 13 residues. V shed 0 bases and J shed 6 bases, with 7 bases lying between them. DNA of the CDR3: TGCGCCAGCAGCTTGGGTCGGGGCAATGAGCAGTTCTTC. Its protein is CASSLGRGNEQFF.

This clonotype was recorded at least ten times. This chain joins TRBV28 and TRBJ2-1; 10 nucleotides align to TRBD2. The J segment lost 2 bases and the V segment lost 5 bases, leaving 3 bases of the junction unmatched. From germline, CDR1 is MDHEN and CDR2 SYDVKM. CDR3 size: 15 residues. The CDR3 bases are TGTGCCAGCAGTCCCGGGACTAGCGCCTACAATGAGCAGTTCTTC. It encodes CASSPGTSAYNEQFF.

This clonotype was observed at least ten times. The gene calls are TRBV7-2 and TRBJ2-1, with TRBD2 as a possible D gene (6 bases). V gave up 5 bases and J gave up 6 bases, with 20 bases separating them. The CDR3 is 16 residues long. CDR1 SGHTA and CDR2 FQGNSA come from the germline V gene. DNA of the CDR3: TGTGCCAGCAGCCCCTTTGGGGTAGCGGCTTTCAATGAGCAGTTCTTC. Translating it yields CASSPFGVAAFNEQFF.

This clonotype showed up just a few times. J is TRBJ2-4 and V is TRBV20-1; 11 bases align to TRBD2. The CDR3 is 18 residues long. CDR1 and CDR2 from the germline V gene are DFQATT and SNEGSKA (reference sequence). The J segment lost 0 bases and the V segment lost 1 base, leaving 8 bases of the junction unmatched. In nucleotides, the CDR3 is TGCAGTGCTAGAGGACTAGCGGGGCGGTTAGCAGCCAAAAACATTCAGTACTTC. Translating it yields CSARGLAGRLAAKNIQYF.

This clonotype showed up many times. The CDR3 loop is CASSEYTSGSDEQFF. The CDR3 bases are TGTGCCAGCAGTGAATACACTAGCGGGAGCGATGAGCAGTTCTTC. This chain uses TRBV25-1 with TRBJ2-1; 11 bases align to TRBD2. The CDR3 extends over 15 amino acids. V shed 0 bases, J shed 8 bases, and the junction held 3 bases outside the gene matches. The V gene's germline CDR1 is MGHDK and CDR2 SYGVNS. Full variable domain (outside the CDR3, taken from reference TRBV25-1 and TRBJ2-1): EADIYQTPRYLVIGTGKKITLECSQTMGHDKMYWYQQDPGMELHLIHYSYGVNSTEKGDLSSESTVSRIRTEHFPLTLESARPSHTSQYLCASSEYTSGSDEQFFGPGTRLTVL.

This clonotype was recorded many times. J is TRBJ2-2 and V is TRBV5-1, with a weak D call TRBD1 (5 bases). The CDR3 is 16 residues long. The germline V and J ends were trimmed by 2 bases and 6 bases, with 17 bases remaining between them. Per germline, CDR1 SGHRS and CDR2 YFSETQ. CDR3 DNA: TGCGCCAGCAGCTTAGGGGCACCTATCATCCCCGGGGAGCTGTTTTTT. Encoded protein: CASSLGAPIIPGELFF.

This clonotype was observed at least ten times. This sequence joins TRBV27 and TRBJ1-5, with a tentative D call TRBD1 (6 bases). The V end was cut by 6 bases, the J end by 4 bases, with 7 bases between. Germline loops: CDR1 MNHEY, CDR2 SMNVEV (reference sequence). The CDR3 extends over 12 amino acids. The chain's CDR3 is CASRQGNQPQHF. The CDR3 DNA sequence: TGTGCCAGCAGACAGGGAAATCAGCCCCAGCATTTT.

The table lists this clonotype with a few counts. V and J are TRBV20-1 and TRBJ1-5; tentatively, D is TRBD1 (5 bases). The ends were cut back, 5 bases at V and 3 bases at J, with 23 bases in the middle. CDR1 DFQATT and CDR2 SNEGSKA come from the germline V gene (reference sequence). The CDR3 has 17 amino acids. In DNA, the CDR3 is TGCAGTGCTCTAGAGAACAGGTCCCCTTGGAACAATCAGCCCCAGCATTTT. Translation gives CSALENRSPWNNQPQHF.

For the CDR3, the DNA is TGTGCCAGCCTAAAAATGGGACAGGAGAACACTGAAGCTTTCTTT. Its protein is CASLKMGQENTEAFF. The chain is built from TRBV6-1 and TRBJ1-1, with TRBD1 matching over 8 bases. V dropped 8 bases and J dropped 1; count of bases not matched to a gene: 9. The germline V gene encodes CDR1 MNHNS and CDR2 SASEGT. CDR3 length: 15 residues.

The sample holds a few counts of this clonotype. The chain carries TRBV7-9 and TRBJ1-4, with D possibly being TRBD1 (5 bases). Trimming shortened V by 1 base and J by 6 bases, and 9 bases separated the two germline ends. Germline-derived CDR1 and CDR2 are SEHNR and FQNEAQ (reference sequence). This CDR3 is built from 14 residues. The CDR3, as DNA: TGTGCCAGCAGCTTAGTGGGGGGAGATGAAAAACTGTTTTTT. Translation gives CASSLVGGDEKLFF.